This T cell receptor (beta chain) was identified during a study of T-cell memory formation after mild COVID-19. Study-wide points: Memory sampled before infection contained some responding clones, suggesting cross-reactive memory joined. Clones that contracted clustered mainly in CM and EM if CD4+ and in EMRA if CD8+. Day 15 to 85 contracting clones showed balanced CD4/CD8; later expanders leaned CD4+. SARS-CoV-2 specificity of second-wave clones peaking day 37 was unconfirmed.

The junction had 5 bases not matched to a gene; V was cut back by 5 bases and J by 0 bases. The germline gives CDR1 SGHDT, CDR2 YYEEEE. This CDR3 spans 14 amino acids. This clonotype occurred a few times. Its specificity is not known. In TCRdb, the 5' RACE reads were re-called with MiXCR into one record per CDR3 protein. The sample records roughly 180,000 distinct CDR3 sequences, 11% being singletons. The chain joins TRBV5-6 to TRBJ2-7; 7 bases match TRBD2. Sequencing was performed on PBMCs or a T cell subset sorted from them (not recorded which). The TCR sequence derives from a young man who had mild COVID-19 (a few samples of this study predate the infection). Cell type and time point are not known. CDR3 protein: CASRRRGSSYEQYV. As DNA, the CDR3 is TGTGCCAGCAGGCGGCGGGGGAGCTCCTACGAGCAGTACGTC.